The entry below gives a single T cell receptor beta chain sequence along with its context. Antigen unknown. The CDR3 is made up of 17 amino acids. With 0 bases clipped from V and 7 bases from J, the junction kept 8 bases outside the gene matches. Germline CDR1 reads WNHNN; CDR2 reads SYGVQD (reference sequence). This specimen belongs to a study of shared clonotypes between healthy human individuals. Study in general: CD4 naive and CD4 memory each took three plates per donor, while CD8 naive took two and CD8 memory one. Study-level results: Large depth notwithstanding, sorted-subset sequencing proved incomplete by rarefaction. Among the subsets, naive ones generally showed larger estimated richness than memory ones. For naive CD4 cells, 4.5% to 6.5% of clonotypes were shared across a few donors.

Profiled with immunoSEQ multiplex PCR; TCRdb holds only in-frame clones, not every one. The sample holds 950,000 to 1,100,000 clones, around 76% seen once. Source material: memory CD4+ T cells sorted from blood. Subset described: CD45RA-negative fraction. This clonotype was obtained from a man aged 18 to 30 in good health. The chain is built from TRBV10-1 and TRBJ2-2; 10 nucleotides line up with TRBD1. CDR3 in amino acids: CASSESEDRGPYGELFF. The DNA for the CDR3 is TGCGCCAGCAGTGAGTCGGAAGACAGGGGGCCCTACGGGGAGCTGTTTTTT.